A single sample gave rise to the 18 T cell receptor beta chains below, sequenced in a study of cytomegalovirus exposure and HLA in healthy donors. The PCR contained 60 Vbeta and 13 Jbeta primers. Generated by immunoSEQ multiplex PCR, the TCRdb table keeps only in-frame clones and is missing some. The sample consists of approximately 180,000 clones, 72% of them appearing once. The sequenced sample consisted of PBMCs. The source is a human donor in good health.

The rearrangement links TRBV4-1 to TRBJ2-7, with D possibly being TRBD1 (6 bases). Germline CDR1 reads MGHRA; CDR2 reads YSYEKL. There are 16 residues in the CDR3. V was trimmed by 3 bases and J by 3 bases, leaving 18 bases between them. CDR3 sequence: CASSQWTDSVLYEQYF. CDR3 bases: TGCGCCAGCAGCCAGTGGACAGATTCCGTACTCTACGAGCAGTACTTC.

Here the CDR3 reads CASSILSSGGTTGELFF. For the CDR3, the DNA is TGTGCCAGCAGCATCCTATCTAGCGGGGGTACCACCGGGGAGCTGTTTTTT. This chain connects TRBV9 to TRBJ2-2; TRBD2 aligns across 10 bases. With 4 bases clipped from V and 4 bases from J, the junction kept 10 bases outside the gene matches. Germline assignment: CDR1 SGDLS and CDR2 YYNGEE. The CDR3 has 17 residues.

J is TRBJ1-2 and V is TRBV19; D is possibly TRBD1 (6 bases). The V end was cut by 5 bases, the J end by 2 bases, with 9 bases between. Looked up from germline, CDR1 is LNHDA and CDR2 is SQIVND (reference sequence). The CDR3 contains 13 residues. The CDR3 DNA follows: TGTGCCAGTAGTTTCGGACAGAACTATGGCTACACCTTC. Amino acids: CASSFGQNYGYTF.

This clone turned up a few times. The V gene is TRBV11-3, the J gene TRBJ2-7, with 10 positions matching TRBD1. Per the germline V gene, CDR1 is SGHNT and CDR2 is YENEEA. This CDR3 contains 13 residues. V lost 4 bases and J lost 4; bases outside the gene matches: 1. The CDR3 DNA sequence: TGTGCCAGCAGCTCGGGACAGGGGTACGAGCAGTACTTC. Amino acid sequence: CASSSGQGYEQYF.

The V call is TRBV19, the J call TRBJ2-7; 8 bases match TRBD2. V lost 5 bases to trimming and J lost 0 bases; unmatched junction nucleotides: 9. The CDR3 consists of 16 residues. The germline gives CDR1 LNHDA, CDR2 SQIVND (reference sequence). CDR3 nucleotides: TGTGCCAGTAGTCCCGGGGGGGGTAGGGGCTCCTACGAGCAGTACTTC. It encodes CASSPGGGRGSYEQYF.

This clone has just a few counts. This chain joins TRBV2 and TRBJ2-5, with D maybe TRBD2 (5 bases). The DNA end favors TRBJ2-7, so the J call may be wrong. Germline CDR1 reads SNHLY; CDR2 reads FYNNEI. The CDR3 has 12 residues. The CDR3 loop reads CASSELAHEQYF. The CDR3 bases are TGTGCCAGCAGTGAACTAGCCCACGAGCAGTACTTC.

This clone has a handful of counts. The chain joins TRBV9 to TRBJ2-7, with 10 bases that match TRBD2. Germline V gene sequence: CDR1 SGDLS, CDR2 YYNGEE. CDR3 length equals 15 residues. J lost 0 bases, V lost 0 bases, and 0 bases had no gene match. The CDR3 DNA follows: TGTGCCAGCAGCGTAGGGACTAGCGGCTCCTACGAGCAGTACTTC. It yields the protein CASSVGTSGSYEQYF. The whole variable domain, remainder taken from reference TRBV9 and TRBJ2-7, is DSGVTQTPKHLITATGQRVTLRCSPRSGDLSVYWYQQSLDQGLQFLIQYYNGEERAKGNILERFSAQQFPDLHSELNLSSLELGDSALYFCASSVGTSGSYEQYFGPGTRLTVT.

The table lists this clone with a count of one. This chain joins TRBV12-5 and TRBJ1-1, with 7 bases lining up with TRBD1. Germline V gene lookup returns CDR1 LGHNT and CDR2 FRNRAP. The CDR3 runs to 13 residues. The V segment lost 5 bases and the J segment 4 bases; nucleotides outside the gene matches: 4. The CDR3 here is CASGRHRGTEAFF. In DNA, the CDR3 is TGTGCTAGTGGTAGACACAGGGGCACTGAAGCTTTCTTT. Variable domain in full (rest from reference TRBV12-5 and TRBJ1-1): DARVTQTPRHKVTEMGQEVTMRCQPILGHNTVFWYRQTMMQGLELLAYFRNRAPLDDSGMPKDRFSAEMPDATLATLKIQPSEPRDSAVYFCASGRHRGTEAFFGQGTRLTVV.

CDR3 sequence: CATVQGSGNTIYF. The CDR3 DNA reads TGTGCCACCGTTCAGGGATCCGGAAACACCATATATTTT. The chain combines TRBV19 with TRBJ1-3, with D possibly being TRBD1 (5 bases). The V end lost 10 bases, the J end lost 4 bases, and 14 bases lay between the germline ends. The germline V gene encodes CDR1 LNHDA and CDR2 SQIVND (reference sequence). The CDR3 runs 13 residues.

The chain has TRBV11-2 and TRBJ2-2; D unclear. Germline CDR1 and CDR2: SGHAT and FQNNGV. Trimming pared 1 base from V and 5 bases from J, leaving 8 bases between. CDR3 length equals 14 residues. CDR3 amino acids: CASSLGTSTGELFF. The DNA of the CDR3 is TGTGCCAGCAGCTTAGGTACAAGTACCGGGGAGCTGTTTTTT.

The chain links TRBV11-2 to TRBJ2-7; D possibly corresponds to TRBD1 (6 bases). The CDR3 has 12 amino acids. Germline CDR1 is SGHAT and CDR2 is FQNNGV. V shed 4 bases and J shed 7 bases, with 11 bases lying between them. CDR3 amino acids: CASSSPGQEQYF. The CDR3 nucleotides are TGTGCCAGCAGCTCGCCCGGACAGGAGCAGTACTTC.

In this sample, this clone turned up a few times. The J gene is TRBJ2-7, the V gene TRBV11-2; maybe TRBD2 (7 bases). Per germline, CDR1 SGHAT and CDR2 FQNNGV. Trimming took 5 bases from V and 1 from J, leaving 15 bases between them. The CDR3 loop spans 15 amino acids. CDR3 sequence reads: CASSPRGGGSYEQYF. In DNA form, the CDR3 reads TGTGCCAGCAGCCCGAGGGGGGGAGGTTCCTACGAGCAGTACTTC. Complete variable domain (other parts from reference TRBV11-2 and TRBJ2-7): EAGVAQSPRYKIIEKRQSVAFWCNPISGHATLYWYQQILGQGPKLLIQFQNNGVVDDSQLPKDRFSAERLKGVDSTLKIQPAKLEDSAVYLCASSPRGGGSYEQYFGPGTRLTVT.

The chain links TRBV5-6 to TRBJ1-6; 7 bases are shared with TRBD1. This CDR3 has 15 residues. Germline CDR1 reads SGHDT; CDR2 reads YYEEEE. V was clipped by 4 bases and J by 6 bases; unmatched bases: 7. In DNA form, the CDR3 reads TGTGCCAGCAGCCCGAAGACAGGGATTAATTCACCCCTCCACTTT. Its protein product is CASSPKTGINSPLHF.

The chain has TRBV11-1 and TRBJ2-1; 8 bases match TRBD1. V lost 2 bases, J lost 3 bases, and 3 bases stayed unmatched. The germline V gene encodes CDR1 SGHAT and CDR2 FQDESV (reference sequence). The CDR3 length is 15 residues. In DNA form, the CDR3 reads TGTGCCAGCAGCTTACGGACAGGGCTCTACAATGAGCAGTTCTTC. Translated, it gives CASSLRTGLYNEQFF.

The chain's CDR3 is CASTTGQGSTGELFF. The CDR3, as DNA: TGTGCCAGTACGACCGGTCAGGGTAGCACCGGGGAGCTGTTTTTT. The chain employs TRBV19 and TRBJ2-2, with D tentatively TRBD1 (5 bases). This CDR3 comprises 15 residues. The germline V and J ends were trimmed by 7 bases and 4 bases, with 16 bases remaining between them. CDR1 LNHDA and CDR2 SQIVND come from the germline V gene (reference sequence).

The V call is TRBV9, the J call TRBJ2-1; 13 positions match TRBD2. CDR3 length equals 17 residues. Germline V CDR1 and CDR2: SGDLS, YYNGEE. The V gene end was trimmed by 6 bases and the J gene end by 4 bases; junction bases not matched to a gene: 10. The CDR3 region is CASTPGLAGRLYNEQFF. As DNA, the CDR3 is TGTGCCAGCACCCCGGGACTAGCGGGGCGTCTGTACAATGAGCAGTTCTTC.

The chain has TRBV7-2 and TRBJ1-1; unclear D gene. Germline-derived CDR1 and CDR2 are SGHTA and FQGNSA. The CDR3 loop spans 15 amino acids. Deletions cut 1 base from V and 0 bases from J, with 9 bases between. For the CDR3, the DNA is TGTGCCAGCAGCTTAGGTTCACAGATGAACACTGAAGCTTTCTTT. Residues: CASSLGSQMNTEAFF.

Points on this clone: Its ends do not fully match the called genes, so a read error is possible. The V call is TRBV10-1, the J call TRBJ2-2; D possibly corresponds to TRBD2 (5 bases). CDR1 is WNHNN and CDR2 is SYGVQD in the germline V gene (reference sequence). The CDR3 loop spans 13 amino acids. The CDR3 DNA reads as TGCGCCAGCAGTGCGATAGACACCGGGGAGCTGCTTTTT. Translating it yields CASSAIDTGELLF.